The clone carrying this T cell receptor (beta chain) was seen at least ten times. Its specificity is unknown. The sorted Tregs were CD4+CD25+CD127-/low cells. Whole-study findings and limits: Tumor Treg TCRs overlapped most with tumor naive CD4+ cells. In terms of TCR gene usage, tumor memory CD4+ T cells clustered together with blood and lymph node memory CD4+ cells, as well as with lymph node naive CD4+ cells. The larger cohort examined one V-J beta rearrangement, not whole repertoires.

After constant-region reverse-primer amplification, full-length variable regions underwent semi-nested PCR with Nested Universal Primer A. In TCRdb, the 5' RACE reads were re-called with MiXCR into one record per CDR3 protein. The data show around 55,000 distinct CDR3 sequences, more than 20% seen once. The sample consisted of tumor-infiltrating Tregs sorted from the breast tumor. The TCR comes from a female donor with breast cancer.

The CDR3 DNA follows: TGCGCCAGCAGCCAAGCCGGGACTACCAAAGAGACCCAGTACTTC. Protein product: CASSQAGTTKETQYF. V is TRBV4-1 and J is TRBJ2-5, with 7 bases matching TRBD2. The V and J ends lost 1 base and 3 bases, in that order; junction bases with no gene match: 5. This CDR3 has 15 residues. Germline V gene data show CDR1 as MGHRA and CDR2 as YSYEKL.